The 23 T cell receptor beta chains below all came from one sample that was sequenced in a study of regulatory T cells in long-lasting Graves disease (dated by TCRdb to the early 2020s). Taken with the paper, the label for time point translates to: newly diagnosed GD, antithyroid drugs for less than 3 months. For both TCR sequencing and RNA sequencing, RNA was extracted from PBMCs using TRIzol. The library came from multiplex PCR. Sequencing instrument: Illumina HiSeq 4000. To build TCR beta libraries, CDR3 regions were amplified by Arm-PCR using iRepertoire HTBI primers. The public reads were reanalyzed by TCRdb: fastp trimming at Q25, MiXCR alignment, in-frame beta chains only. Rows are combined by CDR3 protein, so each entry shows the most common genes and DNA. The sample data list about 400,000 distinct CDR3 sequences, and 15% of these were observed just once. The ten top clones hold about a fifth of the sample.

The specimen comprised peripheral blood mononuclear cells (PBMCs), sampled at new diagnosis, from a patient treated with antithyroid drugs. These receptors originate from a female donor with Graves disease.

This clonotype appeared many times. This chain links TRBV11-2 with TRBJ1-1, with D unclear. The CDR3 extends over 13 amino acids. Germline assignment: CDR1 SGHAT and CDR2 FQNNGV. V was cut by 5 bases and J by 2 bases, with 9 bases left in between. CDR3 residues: CASSTHLNTEAFF. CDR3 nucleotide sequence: TGTGCCAGCAGCACCCATTTAAACACTGAAGCTTTCTTT.

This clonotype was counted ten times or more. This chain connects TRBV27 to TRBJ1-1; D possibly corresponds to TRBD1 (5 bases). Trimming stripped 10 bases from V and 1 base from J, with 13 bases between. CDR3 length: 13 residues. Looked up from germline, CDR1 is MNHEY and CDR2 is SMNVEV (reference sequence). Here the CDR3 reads CATAVGPNTEAFF. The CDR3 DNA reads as TGTGCCACCGCTGTGGGACCGAACACTGAAGCTTTCTTT.

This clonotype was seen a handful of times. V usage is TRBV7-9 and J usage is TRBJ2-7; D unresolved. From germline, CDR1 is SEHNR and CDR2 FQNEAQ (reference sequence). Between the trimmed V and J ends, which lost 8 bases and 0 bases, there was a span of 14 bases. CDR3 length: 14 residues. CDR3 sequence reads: CASPTPPSSYEQYF. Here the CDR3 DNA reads TGTGCCAGCCCTACCCCCCCGAGCTCCTACGAGCAGTACTTC.

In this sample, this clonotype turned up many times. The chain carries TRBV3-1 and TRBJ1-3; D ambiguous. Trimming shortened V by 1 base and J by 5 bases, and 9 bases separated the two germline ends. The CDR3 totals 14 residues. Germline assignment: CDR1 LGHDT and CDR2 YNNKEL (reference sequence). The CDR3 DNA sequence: TGTGCCAGCAGCCAAGGGGTTCTCAGAAACACCATATATTTT. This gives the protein CASSQGVLRNTIYF.

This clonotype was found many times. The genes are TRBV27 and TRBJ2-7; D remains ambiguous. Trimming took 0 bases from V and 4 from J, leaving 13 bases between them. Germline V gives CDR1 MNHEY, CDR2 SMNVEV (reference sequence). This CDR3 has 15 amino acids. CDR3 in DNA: TGTGCCAGCAGTTTATCGGGTCAGACCCTTTACGAGCAGTACTTC. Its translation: CASSLSGQTLYEQYF.

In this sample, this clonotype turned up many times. In nucleotides, the CDR3 is TGTGCCAGCAGTTACGCTATGGGGGGAGGGGGTTCACCCCTCCACTTT. Translating gives CASSYAMGGGGSPLHF. This rearrangement joins TRBV6-9 to TRBJ1-6, with D possibly matching TRBD1 (6 bases). Germline CDR1 reads MNHGY; CDR2 reads SVAAGI. The CDR3 contains 16 residues. V lost 3 bases and J lost 9, with 18 bases in between.

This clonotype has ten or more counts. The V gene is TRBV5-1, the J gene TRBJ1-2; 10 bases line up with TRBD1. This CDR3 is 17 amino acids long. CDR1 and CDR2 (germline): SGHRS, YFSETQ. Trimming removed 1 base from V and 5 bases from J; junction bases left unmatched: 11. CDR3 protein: CASSLRPGTGDGYGYTF. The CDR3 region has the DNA TGCGCCAGCAGCTTGAGACCGGGGACAGGGGATGGTTATGGCTACACCTTC.

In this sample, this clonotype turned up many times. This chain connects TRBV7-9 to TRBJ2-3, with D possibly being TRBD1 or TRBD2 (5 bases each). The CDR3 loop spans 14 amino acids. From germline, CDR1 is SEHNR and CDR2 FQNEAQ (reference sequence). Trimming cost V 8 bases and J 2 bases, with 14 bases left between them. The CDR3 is CASWGSALTDTQYF. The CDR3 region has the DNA TGTGCCAGCTGGGGGTCAGCCCTCACAGATACGCAGTATTTT.

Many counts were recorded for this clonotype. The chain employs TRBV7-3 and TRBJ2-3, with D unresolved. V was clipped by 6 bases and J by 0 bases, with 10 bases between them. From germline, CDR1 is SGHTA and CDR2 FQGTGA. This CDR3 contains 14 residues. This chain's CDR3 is CASSRDASTDTQYF. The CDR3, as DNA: TGTGCCAGCAGTCGCGACGCGAGCACAGATACGCAGTATTTT.

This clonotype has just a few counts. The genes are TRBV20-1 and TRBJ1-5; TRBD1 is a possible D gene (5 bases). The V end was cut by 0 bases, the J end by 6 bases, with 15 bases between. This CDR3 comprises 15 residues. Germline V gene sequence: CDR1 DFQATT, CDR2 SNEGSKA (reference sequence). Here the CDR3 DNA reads TGCAGTGCTAGAGACCCGGCAGGGTACGGTCAGCCCCAGCATTTT. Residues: CSARDPAGYGQPQHF.

The DNA for the CDR3 is TGTGCCAGCAAGAAAGAGACCACCGGGGAGCTGTTTTTT. Protein product: CASKKETTGELFF. V gene TRBV25-1 combines with J gene TRBJ2-2; D is unresolved. The germline V gene encodes CDR1 MGHDK and CDR2 SYGVNS. V was pared by 7 bases and J by 4 bases, with 10 bases between. This CDR3 region has 13 residues.

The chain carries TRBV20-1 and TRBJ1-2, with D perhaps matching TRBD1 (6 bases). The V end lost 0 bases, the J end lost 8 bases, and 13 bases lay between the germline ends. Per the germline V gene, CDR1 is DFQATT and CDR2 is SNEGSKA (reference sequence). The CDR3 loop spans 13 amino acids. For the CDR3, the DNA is TGCAGTGCTAGAGATGGTCCAGGGGAAGGCTACACCTTC. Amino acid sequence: CSARDGPGEGYTF.

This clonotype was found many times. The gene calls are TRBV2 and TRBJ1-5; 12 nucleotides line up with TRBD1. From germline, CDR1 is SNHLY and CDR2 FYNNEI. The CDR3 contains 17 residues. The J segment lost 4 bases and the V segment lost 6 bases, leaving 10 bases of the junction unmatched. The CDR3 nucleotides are TGTGCCAGCAGGGGGGACAGGGGGCGCGACCTAAATCAGCCCCAGCATTTT. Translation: CASRGDRGRDLNQPQHF.

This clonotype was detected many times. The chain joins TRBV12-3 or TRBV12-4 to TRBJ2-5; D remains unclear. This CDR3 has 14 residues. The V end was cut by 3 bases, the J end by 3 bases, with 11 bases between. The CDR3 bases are TGTGCCAGCAGTTTGAATGGCAGGAAAGAGACCCAGTACTTC. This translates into CASSLNGRKETQYF.

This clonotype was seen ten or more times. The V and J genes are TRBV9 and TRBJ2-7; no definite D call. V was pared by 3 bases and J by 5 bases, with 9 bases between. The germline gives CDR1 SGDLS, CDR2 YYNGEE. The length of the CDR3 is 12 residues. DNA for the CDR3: TGTGCCAGCAGCGACGCACGTGACGAGCAGTACTTC. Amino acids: CASSDARDEQYF. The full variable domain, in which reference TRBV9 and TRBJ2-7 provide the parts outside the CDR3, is DSGVTQTPKHLITATGQRVTLRCSPRSGDLSVYWYQQSLDQGLQFLIQYYNGEERAKGNILERFSAQQFPDLHSELNLSSLELGDSALYFCASSDARDEQYFGPGTRLTVT.

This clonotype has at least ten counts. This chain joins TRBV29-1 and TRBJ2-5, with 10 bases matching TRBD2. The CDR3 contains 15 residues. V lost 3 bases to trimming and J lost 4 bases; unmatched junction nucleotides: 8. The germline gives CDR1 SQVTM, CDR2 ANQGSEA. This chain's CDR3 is CSVDGLAGALETQYF. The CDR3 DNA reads TGCAGCGTTGATGGGCTAGCGGGAGCTTTAGAGACCCAGTACTTC.

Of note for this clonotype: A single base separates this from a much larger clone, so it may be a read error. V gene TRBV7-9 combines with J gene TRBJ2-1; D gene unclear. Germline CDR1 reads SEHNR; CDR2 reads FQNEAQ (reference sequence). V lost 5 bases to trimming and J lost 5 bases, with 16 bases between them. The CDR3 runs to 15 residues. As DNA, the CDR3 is TGTGCCAGCAGCACCGGGCCCTCCGGCAACAATGAGCAGTTCTTC. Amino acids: CASSTGPSGNNEQFF.

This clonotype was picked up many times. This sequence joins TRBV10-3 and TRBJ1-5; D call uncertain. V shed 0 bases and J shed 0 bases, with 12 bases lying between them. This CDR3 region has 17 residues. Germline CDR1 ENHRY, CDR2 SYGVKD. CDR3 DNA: TGTGCCATCAGTGAGTCACCCCCGGGGTATAGCAATCAGCCCCAGCATTTT. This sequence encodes CAISESPPGYSNQPQHF.

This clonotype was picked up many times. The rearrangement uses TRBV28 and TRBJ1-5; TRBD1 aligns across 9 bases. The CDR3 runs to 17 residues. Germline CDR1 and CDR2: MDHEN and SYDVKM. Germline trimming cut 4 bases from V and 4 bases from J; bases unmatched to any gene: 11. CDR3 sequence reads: CASSSTTGGADNQPQHF. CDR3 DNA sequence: TGTGCCAGCAGTTCCACGACAGGGGGGGCGGATAATCAGCCCCAGCATTTT.

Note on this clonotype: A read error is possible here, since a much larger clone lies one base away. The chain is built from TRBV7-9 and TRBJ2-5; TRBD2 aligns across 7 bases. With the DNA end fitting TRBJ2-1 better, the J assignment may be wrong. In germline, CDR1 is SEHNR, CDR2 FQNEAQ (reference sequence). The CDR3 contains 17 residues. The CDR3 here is CASSLDLGTKAGETQFF. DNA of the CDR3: TGTGCCAGCAGCTTAGATCTTGGGACTAAGGCCGGAGAGACCCAGTTCTTC.

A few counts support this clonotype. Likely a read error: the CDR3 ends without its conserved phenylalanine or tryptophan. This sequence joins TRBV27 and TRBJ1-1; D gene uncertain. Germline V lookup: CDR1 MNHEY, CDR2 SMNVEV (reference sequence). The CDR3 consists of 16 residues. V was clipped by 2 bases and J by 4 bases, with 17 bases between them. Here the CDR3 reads CASSLATGGLTTEAFL. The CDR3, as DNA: TGTGCCAGCAGTTTAGCCACGGGAGGGCTAACCACTGAAGCTTTCCTT.

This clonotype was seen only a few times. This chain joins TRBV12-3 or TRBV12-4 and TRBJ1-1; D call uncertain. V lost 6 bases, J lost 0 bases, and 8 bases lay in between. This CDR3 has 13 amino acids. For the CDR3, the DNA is TGTGCCAGCAGGTCAAATTTGAACACTGAAGCTTTCTTT. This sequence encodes CASRSNLNTEAFF.

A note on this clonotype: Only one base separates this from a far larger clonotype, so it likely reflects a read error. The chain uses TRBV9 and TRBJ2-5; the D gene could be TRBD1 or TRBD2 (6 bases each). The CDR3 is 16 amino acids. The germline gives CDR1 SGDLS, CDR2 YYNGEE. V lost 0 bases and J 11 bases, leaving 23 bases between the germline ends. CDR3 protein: CASSVGGANSYNEQYF. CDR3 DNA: TGTGCCAGCAGCGTAGGGGGGGCCAACTCCTACAATGAGCAGTACTTC.